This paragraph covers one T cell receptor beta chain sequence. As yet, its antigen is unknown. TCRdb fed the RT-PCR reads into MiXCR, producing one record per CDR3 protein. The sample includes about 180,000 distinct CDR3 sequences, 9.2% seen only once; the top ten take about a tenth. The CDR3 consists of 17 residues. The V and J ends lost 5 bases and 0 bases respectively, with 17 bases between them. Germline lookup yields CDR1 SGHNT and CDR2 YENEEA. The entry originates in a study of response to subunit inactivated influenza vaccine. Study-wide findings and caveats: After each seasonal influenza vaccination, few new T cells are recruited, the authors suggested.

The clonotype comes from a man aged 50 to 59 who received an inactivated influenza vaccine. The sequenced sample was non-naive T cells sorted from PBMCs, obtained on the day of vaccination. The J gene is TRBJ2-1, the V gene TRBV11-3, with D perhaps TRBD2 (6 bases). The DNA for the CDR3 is TGTGCCAGCAGCGGGTGGAGCGCCGGGGGCTCCTACAATGAGCAGTTCTTC. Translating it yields CASSGWSAGGSYNEQFF.